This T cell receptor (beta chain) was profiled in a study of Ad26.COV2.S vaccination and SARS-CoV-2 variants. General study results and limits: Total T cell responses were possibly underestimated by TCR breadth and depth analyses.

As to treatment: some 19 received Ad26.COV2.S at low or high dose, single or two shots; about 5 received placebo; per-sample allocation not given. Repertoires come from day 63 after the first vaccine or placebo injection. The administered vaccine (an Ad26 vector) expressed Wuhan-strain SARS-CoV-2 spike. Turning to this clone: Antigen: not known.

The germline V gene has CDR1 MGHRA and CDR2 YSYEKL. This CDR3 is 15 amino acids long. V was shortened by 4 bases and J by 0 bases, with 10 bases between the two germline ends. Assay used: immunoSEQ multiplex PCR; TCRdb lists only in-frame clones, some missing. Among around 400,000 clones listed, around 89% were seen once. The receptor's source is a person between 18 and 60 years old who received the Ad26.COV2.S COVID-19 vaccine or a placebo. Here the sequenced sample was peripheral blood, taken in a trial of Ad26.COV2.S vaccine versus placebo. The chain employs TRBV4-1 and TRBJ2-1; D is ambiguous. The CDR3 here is CASSLNKVSYNEQFF. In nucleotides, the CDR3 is TGCGCCAGCAGCCTAAATAAGGTCTCCTACAATGAGCAGTTCTTC.